What follows are 26 T cell receptor beta chains derived from one specimen sequenced in a study of cytomegalovirus exposure and HLA in healthy donors. The protocol was immunoSEQ multiplex PCR, while the TCRdb copy is restricted to in-frame clones and leaves out a portion. In the table there are roughly 100,000 clones, less than 85% of which are singletons. The sequencing input was PBMCs. All receptors come from a man between 18 and 35 years old in good health and CMV-seropositive.

The sample holds one count of this clone. The chain joins TRBV28 to TRBJ2-5; 12 nucleotides agree with TRBD2. The CDR3 length is 15 residues. Germline-derived CDR1 and CDR2 are MDHEN and SYDVKM. Trimming cost V 8 bases and J 5 bases; bases outside gene matches: 9. The CDR3 bases are TGTGCCAGCCTAGCGGGGGGGCTCCCCGGGGAGACCCAGTACTTC. Protein: CASLAGGLPGETQYF.

The chain employs TRBV4-1 and TRBJ1-4; no clear D gene. The germline gives CDR1 MGHRA, CDR2 YSYEKL. V lost 2 bases and J lost 6, with 13 bases in between. The length of the CDR3 is 15 residues. This chain's CDR3 is CASSQRRDLDEKLFF. The CDR3 DNA is TGCGCCAGCAGCCAACGGAGGGATCTAGATGAAAAACTGTTTTTT.

This clone came up once. The genes are TRBV18 and TRBJ1-1; D ambiguous. Germline CDR1 and CDR2: KGHSH and LQKENI. CDR3 length: 14 residues. The germline V and J ends were trimmed by 3 bases and 1 base, with 9 bases remaining between them. The CDR3 DNA follows: TGTGCCAGCTCACCGAGGCAGACGAACACTGAAGCTTTCTTT. This gives the protein CASSPRQTNTEAFF.

The rearrangement links TRBV6-5 to TRBJ2-4; 10 bases fit TRBD1. The germline CDR1 and CDR2 sequences are MNHEY and SVGAGI. J was trimmed by 7 bases and V by 5 bases; bases with no gene match: 8. The CDR3 is 15 residues long. This CDR3 reads CASSTQTGGANIQYF. CDR3 nucleotide sequence: TGTGCCAGCAGTACCCAGACAGGGGGCGCTAACATTCAGTACTTC.

CDR3 nucleotides: TGTGCCACCAGCAGAGCGATGGGACAGGGGAGCACAGATACGCAGTATTTT. It codes for CATSRAMGQGSTDTQYF. The chain carries TRBV15 and TRBJ2-3; 10 positions match TRBD1. The CDR3 runs 17 residues. Germline V gene data show CDR1 as LNHNV and CDR2 as YYDKDF (reference sequence). The V segment lost 1 base and the J segment 0 bases; nucleotides outside the gene matches: 4.

The rearrangement links TRBV10-2 to TRBJ2-1; the match to TRBD1 covers 10 bases. The germline V gene has CDR1 WSHSY and CDR2 SAAADI. There are 14 residues in the CDR3. Trimming cost V 3 bases and J 8 bases; bases outside gene matches: 4. In DNA, the CDR3 is TGCGCCAGCAGTGATCCGGGACAGGGGTATGAGCAGTTCTTC. Residues: CASSDPGQGYEQFF.

Only one count was recorded for this clone. The CDR3 DNA reads TGCGCCAGCAGCTTGGTTCCTAGCCTGAAAGAGACCCAGTACTTC. Translating gives CASSLVPSLKETQYF. The V gene is TRBV5-1, the J gene TRBJ2-5; D possibly corresponds to TRBD2 (5 bases). Trimming cost V 0 bases and J 3 bases, with 12 bases left between them. Germline CDR1 reads SGHRS; CDR2 reads YFSETQ. The CDR3 extends over 15 amino acids. The variable domain in full, with the rest retrieved from reference TRBV5-1 and TRBJ2-5, is KAGVTQTPRYLIKTRGQQVTLSCSPISGHRSVSWYQQTPGQGLQFLFEYFSETQRNKGNFPGRFSGRQFSNSRSEMNVSTLELGDSALYLCASSLVPSLKETQYFGPGTRLLVL.

The chain links TRBV7-3 to TRBJ2-3, with D possibly matching TRBD2 (6 bases). This CDR3 contains 13 residues. V lost 5 bases to trimming and J lost 5 bases, with 11 bases between them. In germline, CDR1 is SGHTA, CDR2 FQGTGA. The CDR3 is CASSPSGEDTQYF. CDR3 nucleotides: TGTGCCAGCAGCCCCTCGGGAGAAGATACGCAGTATTTT.

The chain links TRBV4-1 to TRBJ1-4; D is uncertain. Germline CDR1 and CDR2: MGHRA and YSYEKL. The V end was cut by 0 bases, the J end by 1 base, with 15 bases between. This CDR3 spans 18 amino acids. CDR3 bases: TGCGCCAGCAGCCAAGAGATTAAGAGGGTTGGAACTAATGAAAAACTGTTTTTT. Translated: CASSQEIKRVGTNEKLFF.

V usage is TRBV10-3 and J usage is TRBJ2-6; D is unresolved. CDR3 length: 17 residues. Germline V gene sequence: CDR1 ENHRY, CDR2 SYGVKD. V lost 9 bases and J 0 bases, leaving 18 bases between the germline ends. The DNA of the CDR3 is TGTGCCATGGCCGTTATGGCTGAATCCTCTGGGGCCAACGTCCTGACTTTC. Its translation is CAMAVMAESSGANVLTF.

The chain has TRBV10-1 and TRBJ2-5, with TRBD2 matching over 9 bases. Germline V gene lookup returns CDR1 WNHNN and CDR2 SYGVQD (reference sequence). Trimming removed 6 bases from V and 1 base from J; junction bases left unmatched: 21. The CDR3 spans 20 residues. The CDR3 region is CASRLPGALGLAKFQETQYF. CDR3 bases: TGCGCCAGCAGGCTTCCGGGAGCCTTAGGACTAGCGAAATTCCAAGAGACCCAGTACTTC.

The chain recombines TRBV5-6 with TRBJ2-3; 8 nucleotides line up with TRBD1. The length of the CDR3 is 16 residues. CDR1 is SGHDT, CDR2 YYEEEE, per germline. Trimming at V came to 0 bases and at J to 4 bases, leaving 7 bases not matched to a gene. DNA of the CDR3: TGTGCCAGCAGCTTGGCCGCGGGACAGGTCGCAGATACGCAGTATTTT. The encoded protein is CASSLAAGQVADTQYF.

In its sample, this clone was seen once. V and J are TRBV4-1 and TRBJ2-3; 9 bases match TRBD2. V dropped 0 bases and J dropped 2; count of bases not matched to a gene: 6. CDR1 and CDR2 from the germline V gene are MGHRA and YSYEKL. The CDR3 is 17 amino acids. CDR3 protein: CASSQDPLAGATDTQYF. CDR3 nucleotide sequence: TGCGCCAGCAGCCAAGACCCGTTAGCGGGGGCCACAGATACGCAGTATTTT.

The chain has TRBV19 and TRBJ1-2; tentatively, D is TRBD1 (5 bases). The V and J ends lost 5 bases and 0 bases respectively, with 10 bases between them. The CDR3 sequence is 14 residues long. CDR1 is LNHDA, CDR2 SQIVND, per germline (reference sequence). The CDR3 DNA is TGTGCCAGTAGTCCGGGGGACGCTAACTATGGCTACACCTTC. Translation: CASSPGDANYGYTF.

The V call is TRBV18, the J call TRBJ2-1, with 14 bases matching TRBD2. Germline lookup yields CDR1 KGHSH and CDR2 LQKENI. The CDR3 is made up of 18 amino acids. Germline trimming cut 3 bases from V and 2 bases from J; bases unmatched to any gene: 6. CDR3 nucleotides: TGTGCCAGCTCACCCCCCGGACTAGCGGGGGGAACCTACAATGAGCAGTTCTTC. It specifies CASSPPGLAGGTYNEQFF.

The chain recombines TRBV29-1 with TRBJ2-5; possible D gene TRBD2, 6 bases. The germline gives CDR1 SQVTM, CDR2 ANQGSEA. This CDR3 contains 14 residues. V dropped 3 bases and J dropped 5 bases, with 16 bases sitting between them. The CDR3 region has the DNA TGCAGCGTTGATGGCGGGGCTTCGGGGGAGACCCAGTACTTC. The encoded protein is CSVDGGASGETQYF.

This chain joins TRBV9 and TRBJ2-1; maybe TRBD2 (5 bases). Trimming shortened V by 0 bases and J by 10 bases, and 5 bases separated the two germline ends. The CDR3 spans 11 residues. Looked up from germline, CDR1 is SGDLS and CDR2 is YYNGEE. CDR3 loop: CASSVAGEQFF. DNA of the CDR3: TGTGCCAGCAGCGTAGCGGGGGAGCAGTTCTTC.

The CDR3 bases are TGTGCCAGCAGCTTAACGACAGGGACTGAAGCTTTCTTT. Its protein is CASSLTTGTEAFF. The chain has TRBV7-9 and TRBJ1-1; 7 positions agree with TRBD1. CDR3 length equals 13 residues. V dropped 2 bases and J dropped 5; count of bases not matched to a gene: 2. The germline gives CDR1 SEHNR, CDR2 FQNEAQ (reference sequence).

This clone appeared a few times. This chain links TRBV2 with TRBJ1-1; weak D call: TRBD1 (5 bases). The CDR3 length is 12 residues. V shed 7 bases and J shed 5 bases, with 11 bases lying between them. Looked up from germline, CDR1 is SNHLY and CDR2 is FYNNEI. The CDR3 DNA reads TGTGCCAGCATGAGGGGAGGAACTGAAGCTTTCTTT. Protein sequence: CASMRGGTEAFF.

The chain employs TRBV5-1 and TRBJ2-3, with 9 nucleotides matching TRBD1. The CDR3 totals 14 residues. Germline CDR1 is SGHRS and CDR2 is YFSETQ. V shed 3 bases and J 4 bases; nucleotides not matched to a gene: 3. In DNA form, the CDR3 reads TGCGCCAGCAGCTGGACAGGGGAGGCAGATACGCAGTATTTT. This encodes CASSWTGEADTQYF.

The sample holds many counts of this clone. The chain recombines TRBV5-1 with TRBJ2-5; D ambiguous. Germline loops: CDR1 SGHRS, CDR2 YFSETQ. V was shortened by 0 bases and J by 1 base, with 7 bases between the two germline ends. This CDR3 region has 14 residues. The CDR3 DNA sequence: TGCGCCAGCAGCTTGGAACCGAGCCAAGAGACCCAGTACTTC. It encodes CASSLEPSQETQYF.

The chain links TRBV11-1 to TRBJ2-5, with a tentative D call TRBD2 (5 bases). The V end was cut by 1 base, the J end by 5 bases, with 11 bases between. Germline CDR1 is SGHAT and CDR2 is FQDESV (reference sequence). The CDR3 consists of 14 residues. This CDR3 reads CASSLEFGEETQYF. The CDR3 bases are TGTGCCAGCAGCTTAGAGTTTGGGGAGGAGACCCAGTACTTC.

The chain links TRBV10-3 to TRBJ2-5, with D possibly being TRBD2 (5 bases). The CDR3 contains 12 residues. Trimming pared 4 bases from V and 5 bases from J, leaving 8 bases between. Germline CDR1 is ENHRY and CDR2 is SYGVKD. DNA of the CDR3: TGTGCCATCAGTGTTGAGGGCGAGACCCAGTACTTC. The encoded protein is CAISVEGETQYF.

The rearrangement joins TRBV2 to TRBJ2-7; D might be TRBD2 (5 bases). This CDR3 spans 15 amino acids. The V end lost 7 bases, the J end lost 3 bases, and 19 bases lay between the germline ends. CDR1 is SNHLY and CDR2 is FYNNEI in the germline V gene. Written as DNA, the CDR3 is TGTGCCAGCACTCCCTTCAGCGGTGTTGACTACGAGCAGTACGTC. Protein product: CASTPFSGVDYEQYV.

DNA for the CDR3: TGTGCCAGCTCCGCGGCGGCAGTTCTATTAAACTATGGCTACACCTTC. Translating gives CASSAAAVLLNYGYTF. The chain uses TRBV18 and TRBJ1-2; D is unclear. The CDR3 consists of 16 residues. Trimming pared 6 bases from V and 2 bases from J, leaving 19 bases between. The V gene's germline CDR1 is KGHSH and CDR2 LQKENI.

Only one count was recorded for this clone. Here the CDR3 reads CASSRQGATSNQPQHF. The CDR3 nucleotides are TGTGCCAGCAGTCGACAGGGGGCGACGAGCAATCAGCCCCAGCATTTT. The chain is built from TRBV2 and TRBJ1-5, with 10 bases identical to TRBD1. From germline, CDR1 is SNHLY and CDR2 FYNNEI. J was trimmed by 1 base and V by 5 bases; bases with no gene match: 5. This CDR3 spans 16 amino acids.